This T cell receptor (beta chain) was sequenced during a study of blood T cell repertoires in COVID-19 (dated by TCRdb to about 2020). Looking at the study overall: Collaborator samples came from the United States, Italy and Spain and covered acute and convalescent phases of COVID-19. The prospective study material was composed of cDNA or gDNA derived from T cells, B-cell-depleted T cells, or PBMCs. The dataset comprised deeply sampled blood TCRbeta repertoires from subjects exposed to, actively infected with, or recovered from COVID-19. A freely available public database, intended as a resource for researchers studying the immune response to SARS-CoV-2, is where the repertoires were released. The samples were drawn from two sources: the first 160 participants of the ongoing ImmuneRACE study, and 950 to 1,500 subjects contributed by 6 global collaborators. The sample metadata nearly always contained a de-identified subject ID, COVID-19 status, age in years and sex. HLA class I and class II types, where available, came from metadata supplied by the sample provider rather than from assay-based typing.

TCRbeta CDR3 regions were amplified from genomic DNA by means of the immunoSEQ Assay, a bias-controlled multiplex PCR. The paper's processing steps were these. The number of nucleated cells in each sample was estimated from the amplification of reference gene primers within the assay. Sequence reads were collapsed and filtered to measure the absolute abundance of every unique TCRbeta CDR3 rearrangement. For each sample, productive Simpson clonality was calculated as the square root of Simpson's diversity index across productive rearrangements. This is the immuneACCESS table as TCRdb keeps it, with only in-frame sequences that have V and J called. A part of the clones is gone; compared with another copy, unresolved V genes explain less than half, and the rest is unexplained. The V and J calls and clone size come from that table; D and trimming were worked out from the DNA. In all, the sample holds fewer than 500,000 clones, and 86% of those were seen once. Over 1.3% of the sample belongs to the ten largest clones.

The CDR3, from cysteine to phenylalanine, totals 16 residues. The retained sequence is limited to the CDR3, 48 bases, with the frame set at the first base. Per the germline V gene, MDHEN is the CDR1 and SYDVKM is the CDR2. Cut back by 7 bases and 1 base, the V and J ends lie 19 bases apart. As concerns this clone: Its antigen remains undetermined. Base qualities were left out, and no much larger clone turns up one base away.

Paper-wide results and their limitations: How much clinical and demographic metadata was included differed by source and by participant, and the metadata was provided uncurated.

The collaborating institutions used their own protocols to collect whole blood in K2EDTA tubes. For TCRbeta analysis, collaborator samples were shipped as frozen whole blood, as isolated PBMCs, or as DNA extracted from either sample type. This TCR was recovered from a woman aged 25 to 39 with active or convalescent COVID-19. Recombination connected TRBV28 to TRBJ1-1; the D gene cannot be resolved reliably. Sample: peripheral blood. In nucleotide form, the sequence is TGTGCCAGCACCTACAGCGGGATTGGCGGGAACACTGAAGCTTTCTTT. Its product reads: CASTYSGIGGNTEAFF.